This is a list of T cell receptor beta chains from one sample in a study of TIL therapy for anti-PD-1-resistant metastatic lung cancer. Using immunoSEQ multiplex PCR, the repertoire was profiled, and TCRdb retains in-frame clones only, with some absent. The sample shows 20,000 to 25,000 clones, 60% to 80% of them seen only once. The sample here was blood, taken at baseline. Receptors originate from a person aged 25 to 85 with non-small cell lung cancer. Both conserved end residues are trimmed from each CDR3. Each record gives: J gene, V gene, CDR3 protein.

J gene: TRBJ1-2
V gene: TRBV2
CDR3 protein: ASKWAGGANGYT

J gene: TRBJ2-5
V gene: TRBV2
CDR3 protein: ASSVEGETQY

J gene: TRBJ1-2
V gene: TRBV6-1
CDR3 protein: ASSERGELGRYGYT

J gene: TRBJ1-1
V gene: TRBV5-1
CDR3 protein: ASSLSRERGTEAF

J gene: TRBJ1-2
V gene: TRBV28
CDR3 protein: ASSLRDRGSYGYT

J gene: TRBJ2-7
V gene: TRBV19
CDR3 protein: ASSRVGPYEQY

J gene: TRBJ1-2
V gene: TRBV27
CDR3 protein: ASRSMTPPYGYT

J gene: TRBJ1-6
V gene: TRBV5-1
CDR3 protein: ASSLAGGYNSPLH

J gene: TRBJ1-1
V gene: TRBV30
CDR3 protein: AGLGRGSAEAF

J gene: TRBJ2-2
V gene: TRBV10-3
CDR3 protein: AISAAGRFVGELF

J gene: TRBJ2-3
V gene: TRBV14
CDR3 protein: ASSQAGAGGPDTQY

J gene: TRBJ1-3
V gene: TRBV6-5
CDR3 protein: ASSYSEASGNTIY

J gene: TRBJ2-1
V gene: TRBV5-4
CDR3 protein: ASSLGTRDANEQF

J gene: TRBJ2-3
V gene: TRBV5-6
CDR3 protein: ASSLAGLAGATDTQY

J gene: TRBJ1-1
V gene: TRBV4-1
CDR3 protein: ASSQDNWAEAF

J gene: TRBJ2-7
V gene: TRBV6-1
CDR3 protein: ASSEVLGLAYEQY

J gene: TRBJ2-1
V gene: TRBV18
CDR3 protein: ASSPVSSGSRGNEQF